This T cell receptor beta chain derives from a study of blood T cell repertoires in COVID-19. For the study at large: The United States, Italy and Spain provided the acute and convalescent COVID-19 samples.

V dropped 5 bases and J dropped 5; count of bases not matched to a gene: 19. The CDR3 has 19 amino acids. Germline CDR1 and CDR2: MDHEN and SYDVKM. Data came from immunoSEQ multiplex PCR; TCRdb stores just in-frame clones and leaves some out. The sample records roughly 280,000 clones, around 90% being singletons. The TCR was taken from a man aged 35 to 55 who had been exposed to COVID-19. The V gene is TRBV28, the J gene TRBJ1-5, with 9 bases lining up with TRBD1. The sequenced material came from PBMCs or T cells enriched from blood (not recorded which). As DNA, the CDR3 is TGTGCCAGCAGTCGGCCCGGACAGGGGTTTCAGGGGGGGCATCAGCCCCAGCATTTT. It yields the protein CASSRPGQGFQGGHQPQHF.